Below are 14 T cell receptor beta chains sequenced from a single sample in a study of blood T cell repertoires in COVID-19. The data were produced by immunoSEQ multiplex PCR, yet TCRdb's version contains in-frame clones alone and is incomplete. Among roughly 140,000 clones listed, 79% were seen once. Sequenced input: peripheral blood. The receptors were gathered from a man between 45 and 60 years old with active or convalescent COVID-19.

This chain uses TRBV5-1 with TRBJ2-1, with TRBD2 as a possible D gene (7 bases). Germline V CDR1 and CDR2: SGHRS, YFSETQ. Trimming removed 1 base from V and 15 bases from J, with 17 bases in between. The CDR3 contains 13 residues. CDR3 sequence (DNA): TGCGCCAGCAGCTTGTCAAGGGGGGAGGGCCTGTTCTTC. Translated: CASSLSRGEGLFF.

This clone has just one count. This rearrangement joins TRBV4-1 to TRBJ1-6; 10 nucleotides align to TRBD1. J was trimmed by 6 bases and V by 3 bases; bases with no gene match: 8. CDR1 and CDR2 (germline): MGHRA, YSYEKL. The CDR3 covers 17 residues. The DNA for the CDR3 is TGCGCCAGCAGCCACCGGGTCGGGACAGGGGTTAATTCACCCCTCCACTTT. Translating it yields CASSHRVGTGVNSPLHF.

The chain couples TRBV10-3 to TRBJ2-7; 8 bases map to TRBD2. V shed 6 bases and J 1 base; nucleotides not matched to a gene: 8. CDR3 length equals 15 residues. Germline values: CDR1 ENHRY, CDR2 SYGVKD. Here the CDR3 reads CAIRTERERSYEQYF. The CDR3, as DNA: TGTGCCATCAGGACTGAGCGGGAGAGGTCCTACGAGCAGTACTTC.

V is TRBV28 and J is TRBJ1-2; possibly TRBD1 for D (6 bases). The CDR3 has 13 residues. Germline V lookup: CDR1 MDHEN, CDR2 SYDVKM. Trimming stripped 5 bases from V and 3 bases from J, with 10 bases between. CDR3 nucleotide sequence: TGTGCCAGCAGTGTAGGACAGTACTATGGCTACACCTTC. It specifies CASSVGQYYGYTF.

This clone showed up just a few times. This chain uses TRBV6-5 with TRBJ2-2, with TRBD1 matching over 10 bases. Germline assignment: CDR1 MNHEY and CDR2 SVGAGI. Trimming at V came to 3 bases and at J to 4 bases, leaving 2 bases not matched to a gene. The CDR3 runs to 15 residues. CDR3 nucleotide sequence: TGTGCCAGCAGTTATGGACAGGGGGTCACCGGGGAGCTGTTTTTT. Translating gives CASSYGQGVTGELFF.

Here the CDR3 DNA reads TGTGCCAGCAGCTTGTGGACAGGGGATGAGCAGTTCTTC. Its protein product is CASSLWTGDEQFF. The V and J genes are TRBV11-2 and TRBJ2-1; 9 nucleotides agree with TRBD1. The CDR3 length is 13 residues. The germline V gene encodes CDR1 SGHAT and CDR2 FQNNGV. The trim removed 3 bases at V and 8 bases at J, leaving 2 bases unmatched. Drawing the rest from reference TRBV11-2 and TRBJ2-1, the complete variable domain is EAGVAQSPRYKIIEKRQSVAFWCNPISGHATLYWYQQILGQGPKLLIQFQNNGVVDDSQLPKDRFSAERLKGVDSTLKIQPAKLEDSAVYLCASSLWTGDEQFFGPGTRLTVL.

V is TRBV29-1 and J is TRBJ2-7; D not resolved. Trimming cost V 2 bases and J 4 bases, with 6 bases left between them. Germline CDR1 SQVTM, CDR2 ANQGSEA. The CDR3 covers 11 residues. Written as DNA, the CDR3 is TGCAGCGTTGAACATCGGTACGAGCAGTACTTC. This gives the protein CSVEHRYEQYF.

The chain combines TRBV5-1 with TRBJ1-2, with 10 bases lining up with TRBD1. Germline V gives CDR1 SGHRS, CDR2 YFSETQ. The CDR3 contains 15 residues. The J segment lost 0 bases and the V segment lost 4 bases, leaving 3 bases of the junction unmatched. CDR3 sequence reads: CASSSGQGANYGYTF. The CDR3 DNA sequence: TGCGCCAGCAGCAGCGGACAGGGGGCTAACTATGGCTACACCTTC.

This chain uses TRBV10-3 with TRBJ2-7; the D gene is possibly TRBD2 (6 bases). Germline V gives CDR1 ENHRY, CDR2 SYGVKD. CDR3 length: 13 amino acids. V lost 2 bases, J lost 3 bases, and 8 bases lay in between. The CDR3 DNA is TGTGCCATCAGTGAGGGGGGGTACTACGAGCAGTACTTC. Its protein product is CAISEGGYYEQYF.

The gene calls are TRBV5-1 and TRBJ2-5, with D possibly matching TRBD2 (5 bases). The V end was cut by 4 bases, the J end by 0 bases, with 13 bases between. Germline CDR1 reads SGHRS; CDR2 reads YFSETQ. This CDR3 has 15 residues. The CDR3 sequence: CASSETTLYQETQYF. Here the CDR3 DNA reads TGCGCCAGCAGCGAGACTACCCTGTACCAAGAGACCCAGTACTTC. The full variable domain, completed using reference TRBV5-1 and TRBJ2-5, is KAGVTQTPRYLIKTRGQQVTLSCSPISGHRSVSWYQQTPGQGLQFLFEYFSETQRNKGNFPGRFSGRQFSNSRSEMNVSTLELGDSALYLCASSETTLYQETQYFGPGTRLLVL.

CDR3 nucleotide sequence: TGTGCCAGCAGCCGACAAATGAACACTGAAGCTTTCTTT. Translating gives CASSRQMNTEAFF. The V and J genes are TRBV12-3 or TRBV12-4 and TRBJ1-1, with D unclear. The CDR3 length is 13 residues. Trimming cost V 6 bases and J 0 bases, with 8 bases left between them.

V and J are TRBV28 and TRBJ1-2, with D possibly being TRBD1 (6 bases). Germline V gene data show CDR1 as MDHEN and CDR2 as SYDVKM. Trimming took 6 bases from V and 6 from J, leaving 14 bases between them. The CDR3 spans 13 residues. CDR3 amino acids: CASSWVQGDGYTF. The CDR3 nucleotides are TGTGCCAGCAGCTGGGTACAGGGAGATGGCTACACCTTC.

The V gene is TRBV24-1, the J gene TRBJ1-5; 7 nucleotides match TRBD1. V trimming: 4 bases; J trimming: 6 bases; junction bases outside the gene matches: 2. CDR3 length equals 13 residues. Per the germline V gene, CDR1 is KGHDR and CDR2 is SFDVKD. CDR3 protein: CATSDPGGQPQHF. CDR3 coding DNA: TGTGCCACCAGTGACCCAGGGGGTCAGCCCCAGCATTTT.

This sequence joins TRBV5-8 and TRBJ2-7; 8 bases line up with TRBD1. V lost 9 bases, J lost 3 bases, and 5 bases stayed unmatched. The CDR3 is 12 amino acids. The germline CDR1 and CDR2 sequences are SGHTS and YDEGEE. This CDR3 reads CATGQGSYEQYF. As DNA, the CDR3 is TGTGCCACCGGACAGGGAAGCTACGAGCAGTACTTC.